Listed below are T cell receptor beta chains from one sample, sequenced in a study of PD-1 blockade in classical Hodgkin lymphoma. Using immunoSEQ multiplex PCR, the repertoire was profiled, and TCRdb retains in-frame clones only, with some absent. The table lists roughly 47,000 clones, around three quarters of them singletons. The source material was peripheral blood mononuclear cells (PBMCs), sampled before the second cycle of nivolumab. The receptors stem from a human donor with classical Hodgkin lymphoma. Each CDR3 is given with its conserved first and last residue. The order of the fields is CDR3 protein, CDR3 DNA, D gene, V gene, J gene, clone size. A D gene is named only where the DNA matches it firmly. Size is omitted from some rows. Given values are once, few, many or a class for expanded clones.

CASSLVGVKMLSSYNEQFF,TGTGCCAGCAGCTTAGTAGGGGTGAAGATGCTGAGCTCCTACAATGAGCAGTTCTTC,.,TRBV7-9,TRBJ2-1,.
CASSPLGRGMNTEAFF,TGTGCCAGCAGCCCATTGGGGAGAGGGATGAACACTGAAGCTTTCTTT,.,TRBV5-6,TRBJ1-1,.
CASSSTGLGNTIYF,TGTGCCAGCAGTTCAACAGGGTTAGGAAACACCATATATTTT,.,TRBV6-1,TRBJ1-3,.
CASNQVKGTEAFF,TGTGCCAGCAATCAGGTAAAGGGCACTGAAGCTTTCTTT,.,TRBV2,TRBJ1-1,few
CASSSSGGYYNEQFF,TGTGCCAGCAGTTCAAGCGGGGGCTACTACAATGAGCAGTTCTTC,TRBD2,TRBV27,TRBJ2-1,.
CASTRPLAAEMNTEAFF,TGTGCCAGCACTCGGCCGCTGGCAGCGGAGATGAACACTGAAGCTTTCTTT,.,TRBV28,TRBJ1-1,.
CASSTGTSAYEQYF,TGTGCCAGCAGTACCGGGACGTCGGCCTACGAGCAGTACTTC,.,TRBV6-6,TRBJ2-7,.
CASSPDGNYGYTF,TGTGCCAGCTCACCGGACGGAAACTATGGCTACACCTTC,.,TRBV18,TRBJ1-2,once
CASSPLGPSNQPQHF,TGTGCCAGCAGTCCGCTGGGACCGAGCAATCAGCCCCAGCATTTT,.,TRBV28,TRBJ1-5,.
CASSVDLGIPNTGELFF,TGTGCCAGCAGCGTAGACTTGGGCATACCGAACACCGGGGAGCTGTTTTTT,.,TRBV9,TRBJ2-2,.
CASSPGDSVYGYTF,TGTGCCAGCAGCCCGGGGGACAGCGTCTATGGCTACACCTTC,TRBD1,TRBV5-5,TRBJ1-2,.
CASSLAKCTEAFF,TGTGCCAGCAGCTTGGCCAAGTGCACTGAAGCTTTCTTT,.,TRBV5-7,TRBJ1-1,.
CASSSGTSGNNEQFF,TGCGCCAGCAGCTCCGGGACTAGCGGTAACAATGAGCAGTTCTTC,TRBD2,TRBV5-1,TRBJ2-1,.
CASSPLGLGNDLAFF,TGCGCCAGCAGCCCGCTGGGGCTGGGGAACGATCTAGCTTTCTTT,.,TRBV4-1,TRBJ1-1,.
CASSLAPGATEAFF,TGTGCCAGCAGCTTGGCCCCAGGGGCAACTGAAGCTTTCTTT,.,TRBV5-4,TRBJ1-1,.
CASSFLGSTNYGYTF,TGTGCCAGCAGCTTTTTAGGTTCCACTAACTATGGCTACACCTTC,.,TRBV7-2,TRBJ1-2,.
CASTATRQETQYF,TGTGCCAGCACGGCCACAAGACAAGAGACCCAGTACTTC,.,TRBV18,TRBJ2-5,.
CASSSRGSAAYEQYF,TGTGCCAGCAGCTCCCGGGGTAGCGCGGCCTACGAGCAGTACTTC,.,TRBV7-2,TRBJ2-7,.
CASRRPGGNQETQYF,TGTGCCAGCAGGAGGCCAGGGGGGAACCAAGAGACCCAGTACTTC,.,TRBV6-1,TRBJ2-5,.
CASSERLDQPQHF,TGTGCCAGCAGCGAGAGGTTGGATCAGCCCCAGCATTTT,.,TRBV11-3,TRBJ1-5,.
CASSKETGTYEQYF,TGTGCCAGCAGCAAAGAAACAGGTACCTACGAGCAGTACTTC,.,TRBV21-1,TRBJ2-7,.
CASRQGPGANVLTF,TGTGCCAGCCGACAGGGCCCTGGGGCCAACGTCCTGACTTTC,TRBD1,TRBV6-1,TRBJ2-6,.
CASSTAGGWTDTQYF,TGTGCCAGTAGCACCGCAGGGGGCTGGACAGATACGCAGTATTTT,TRBD1,TRBV19,TRBJ2-3,.